This TCR beta chain comes out of a study of metastatic and nonmetastatic thyroid tumors. Study at large: Malignant thyroid and benign thyroid patients provided blood and tumor or nodule tissue whose repertoires were compared.

Germline CDR1 and CDR2: GTSNPN and SVGIG (reference sequence). The CDR3 sequence is 13 residues long. Trimming stripped 0 bases from V and 7 bases from J, with 10 bases between. No treatment of any kind had been given to any patient before thyroid surgery. In regard to this clone: Its specificity is unknown.

Overall study results and limits: It was reportedly found that TCR beta diversity was significantly higher in malignant thyroid tumors than in benign nodules, a difference seen in both blood and tumor samples.

Authors' methods: Building a distant-metastasis classifier for papillary thyroid cancer drew on CDR3 differences across clinicopathological groups. TCRdb reprocessed the PCR reads using MiXCR. Clone size and V and J calls follow TCRdb, not the original study. This table has approximately 5,000 clones, approximately 24% appearing once. The sample taken for sequencing was tumor tissue. This chain uses TRBV30 with TRBJ1-5; D is uncertain. The source is a male donor with papillary thyroid cancer or a benign thyroid nodule (not recorded which). Some clones in this sample may be carry-over from other donors' samples. Here the CDR3 DNA reads TGTGCCTGGAGTGTATCCGCGGGGCAGCCCCAGCATTTT. Translation: CAWSVSAGQPQHF.